Listed below are T cell receptor beta chains from one sample, sequenced in a study of spatial heterogeneity in lung cancer. One entry per CDR3 protein results from TCRdb running MiXCR on the 5' RACE reads. The table shows around 4,700 distinct CDR3 sequences, with approximately 30% occurring only once. The sample here was PBMCs, taken at surgery. The receptors stem from a male donor with early-stage non-small cell lung cancer. CDR3s leave out the opening cysteine and the closing phenylalanine or tryptophan. Fields, in order: CDR3 length, J gene, clone size, D gene, V gene, CDR3 protein. The D gene is left open where the match is weak. Part of the rows lack a size; the others show once, few, many or a class for expanded clones.

13	TRBJ1-1	-	-	TRBV21-1	ASSNRGQGGTEAF
11	TRBJ2-2	-	-	TRBV5-1	ASSLLNTGELF
12	TRBJ1-1	-	-	TRBV4-2	ASSQESIGREAF
9	TRBJ2-1	medium-sized	TRBD2	TRBV28	ASTAGGLQF
12	TRBJ2-1	few	TRBD2	TRBV28	ASSLYREGNEQF
14	TRBJ2-2	many	-	TRBV2	ASSEGQVTNTGELF
10	TRBJ2-5	-	-	TRBV29-1	SVGQKQETQY
11	TRBJ2-5	few	-	TRBV20-1	SGRDIGPETQY
11	TRBJ2-3	-	-	TRBV7-2	ASSLAYTDTQY
14	TRBJ2-1	-	TRBD2	TRBV7-6	ASSPKSSGREHEQF
14	TRBJ1-4	-	-	TRBV28	ASTAGASWSNEKLF
12	TRBJ2-3	-	-	TRBV12-3/TRBV12-4	ASREGGTRDTQY
10	TRBJ2-7	hyperexpanded	-	TRBV28	ASSADSYEQY
14	TRBJ2-1	once	-	TRBV7-3	ASSLVRDSSYNEQF
13	TRBJ2-1	-	-	TRBV7-8	ASSFTAGAYNEQF
15	TRBJ2-1	many	-	TRBV11-2	ASSSHQGGTHWNEQF
12	TRBJ1-2	medium-sized	-	TRBV5-1	ASRGGFTNYGYT
12	TRBJ2-2	-	-	TRBV9	ASSVDGYTGELF
9	TRBJ2-7	few	-	TRBV28	ASSLRYEQY
12	TRBJ2-7	few	TRBD2	TRBV9	ASSVSAGVDEQY
8	TRBJ2-1	once	-	TRBV29-1	SVGINEQF
9	TRBJ1-1	medium-sized	-	TRBV19	ASLLHTEAF
12	TRBJ2-2	medium-sized	-	TRBV28	ASIGGGNTGELF